A single T cell receptor beta chain is shown here with its context. This specimen comes from a study of T cell changes during pregnancy in multiple sclerosis. The V gene lost 5 bases and the J gene lost 3 bases, with 11 bases spanning the gap. Germline-derived CDR1 and CDR2 are KGHSH and LQKENI. The CDR3 totals 15 residues. Only in-frame clones appear in the TCRdb table, and some are missing; sequencing was by immunoSEQ multiplex PCR. The data show about 120,000 clones, roughly 92% seen once. The J gene is TRBJ1-6, the V gene TRBV18, with D maybe TRBD1 (5 bases). The TCR was taken from a female donor with multiple sclerosis, enrolled in a pregnancy study. Sample: peripheral blood, taken before pregnancy. Written as DNA, the CDR3 is TGTGCCAGCTCAGCAGGGAATGTCTATAATTCACCCCTCCACTTT. Translated, it gives CASSAGNVYNSPLHF.